This is a list of T cell receptor beta chains from one sample in a study of immune evolution from preneoplasia to lung adenocarcinoma. Clones were read by immunoSEQ multiplex PCR, and TCRdb kept only the in-frame ones, dropping some. The table includes around 5,000 clones, roughly three quarters detected once. The specimen sequenced was FFPE minimally invasive lung adenocarcinoma tissue. The receptors were gathered from a person aged 70 to 80 with lung adenocarcinoma. The CDR3 runs from the conserved cysteine through the conserved F or W. D genes are given only for firm matches. Only part of the rows carry a size: once, few, many, or a class if the clone is expanded.

TRBD2 TRBJ2-7 once TRBV6-1 TGTGCCAGCAGTGAAGAGGCAATAGCGGGGTACGAGCAGTACTTC CASSEEAIAGYEQYF
- TRBJ2-7 - TRBV28 TGTGCCAGCAGTTTATCGGACTACGAGCAGTACTTC CASSLSDYEQYF
TRBD2 TRBJ2-7 - TRBV28 TGTGCCAGCAGTCGACTAGCGGGGAACTACGAGCAGTACTTC CASSRLAGNYEQYF
- TRBJ1-5 - TRBV19 TGTGCCAGTAGTTCGTCTAGCAATCAGCCCCAGCATTTT CASSSSSNQPQHF
- TRBJ1-3 few TRBV19 TGTGCCAGTAGTGTCCTAGGCTCCTCACCGGAAGGGCCTGGAAACACCATATATTTT CASSVLGSSPEGPGNTIYF
TRBD1 TRBJ2-7 few TRBV6-5 TGTGCCAGCAGTTACGGACAGGGGTCGTACGAGCAGTACTTC CASSYGQGSYEQYF
- TRBJ2-3 - TRBV14 TGTGCCAGCAGCCAAGATTCCGTGGGGGTCGGCACAGATACGCAGTATTTT CASSQDSVGVGTDTQYF
- TRBJ2-6 few TRBV4-1 TGCGCCAGCAGCCAAGATCACAGGAGAACTGGGGCCAACGTCCTGACTTTC CASSQDHRRTGANVLTF
- TRBJ1-2 few TRBV30 TGTGCCTGGAGTGTAACCTCAGGGAAGAGGGATGGCTACACCTTC CAWSVTSGKRDGYTF
- TRBJ1-2 - TRBV6-6 TGTGCCAGCACCCTACGGACAGCCACCCATCTCTATGGCTACACCTTC CASTLRTATHLYGYTF
- TRBJ2-1 - TRBV7-9 TGTGCCAGCAGCTTAGCTCAAGCTGACCATCCCTACAATGAGCAGTTCTTC CASSLAQADHPYNEQFF
- TRBJ2-1 - TRBV27 TGTGCCAGCAGTCCCCCGCGGGCGAGTGAGCAGTTCTTC CASSPPRASEQFF
- TRBJ2-7 - TRBV29-1 TGCAGCGTTGACGGGGGGCGGTCGGGCGAGCAGTACTTC CSVDGGRSGEQYF
- TRBJ1-2 - TRBV7-9 TGTGCCAGCAGCTTAGTTCGCGTGGAAAACTATGGCTACACCTTC CASSLVRVENYGYTF
- TRBJ2-7 - TRBV7-8 TGTGCCAGCAGCTTAACAGGCAGGGGAGGCTACGAGCAGTACTTC CASSLTGRGGYEQYF
- TRBJ2-7 - TRBV11-3 TGTGCCAGCAGTTTAAGTCCTAGTGAGCAGTACTTC CASSLSPSEQYF
TRBD1 TRBJ1-1 once TRBV11-2 TGTGCCAGCAGCTACGGACAGGGGAACACTGAAGCTTTCTTT CASSYGQGNTEAFF
- TRBJ1-2 - TRBV7-8 TGTGCCAGCAGCTTAAATGGTCTGTCGGGCTATGGCTACACCTTC CASSLNGLSGYGYTF
- TRBJ2-2 - TRBV29-1 TGCAGCGGGCCTAGGAGGGCTCACACCGGGGAGCTGTTTTTT CSGPRRAHTGELFF
TRBD1 TRBJ2-2 once TRBV7-3 TGTGCCAGCAGCCCCGGACAGGCGGGCGGGGAGCTGTTTTTT CASSPGQAGGELFF
TRBD1 TRBJ2-2 - TRBV2 TGTGCCAGCAGTATCGACAGGGTGGGGCTCGGGGAGCTGTTTTTT CASSIDRVGLGELFF
TRBD2 TRBJ2-1 - TRBV6-5 TGTGCCAGCAGTCCCGCGGCGGGGGGATACAATGAGCAGTTCTTC CASSPAAGGYNEQFF
- TRBJ1-2 - TRBV6-1 TGTGCCAGCAGTGAAAACGACTATGGCTACACCTTC CASSENDYGYTF
TRBD2 TRBJ2-7 - TRBV6-5 TGTGCCAGCAGCCTAATAGCGGGGGGCGGCTACGAGCAGTACTTC CASSLIAGGGYEQYF
- TRBJ2-7 - TRBV28 TGTGCCACCCTGGGGGCGACGGGGGAGCAGTACTTC CATLGATGEQYF
- TRBJ1-1 - TRBV4-3 TGCGCCAGCAGACGGGGGGGGTCTGACACTGAAGCTTTCTTT CASRRGGSDTEAFF
TRBD1 TRBJ2-1 - TRBV5-1 TGCGCCAGCAGCAGTGGGACAGGTACCTACAATGAGCAGTTCTTC CASSSGTGTYNEQFF
- TRBJ2-3 - TRBV25-1 TGTGCCAGCAGTGAATTGGCAGATACGCAGTATTTT CASSELADTQYF
- TRBJ1-2 - TRBV2 TGTGCCAGCAGAGCCGACATTAGCAACTATGGCTACACCTTC CASRADISNYGYTF
- TRBJ2-5 - TRBV5-1 TGCGCCAGCAGCTTGCTAACTAGGCAAGAGACCCAGTACTTC CASSLLTRQETQYF